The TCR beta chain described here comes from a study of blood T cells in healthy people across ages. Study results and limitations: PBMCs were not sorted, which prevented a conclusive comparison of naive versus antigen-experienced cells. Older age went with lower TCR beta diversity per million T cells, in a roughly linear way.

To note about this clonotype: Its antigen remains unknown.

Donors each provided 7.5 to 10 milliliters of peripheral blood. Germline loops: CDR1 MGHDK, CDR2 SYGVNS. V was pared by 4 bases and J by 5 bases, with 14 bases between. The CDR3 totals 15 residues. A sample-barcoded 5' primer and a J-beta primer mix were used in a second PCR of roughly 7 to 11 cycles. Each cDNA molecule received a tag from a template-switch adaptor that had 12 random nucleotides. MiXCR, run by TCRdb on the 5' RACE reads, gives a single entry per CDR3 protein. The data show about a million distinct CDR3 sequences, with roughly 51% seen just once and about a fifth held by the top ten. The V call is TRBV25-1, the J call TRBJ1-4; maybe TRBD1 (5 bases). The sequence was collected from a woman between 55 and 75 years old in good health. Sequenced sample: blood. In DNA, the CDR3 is TGTGCCAGCAGTGGAGACGGGACGGACAATGAAAAACTGTTTTTT. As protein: CASSGDGTDNEKLFF.